Each of the 13 T cell receptor beta chains below was sequenced from the same sample in a study of blood T cells in healthy people across ages. It was with a sample-barcoded 5' primer and a J-beta primer mix that a second PCR of about 6 to 12 cycles was run. TCRdb re-analysed the 5' RACE reads in MiXCR, keeping a single row per CDR3 protein. Of about 580,000 distinct CDR3 sequences in the sample, around 50% were seen once. The material sequenced was blood. The receptors were sampled from an older man in good health.

This sequence joins TRBV12-3 or TRBV12-4 and TRBJ1-2; tentative D call: TRBD1 (6 bases). Trimming stripped 5 bases from V and 4 bases from J, with 11 bases between. The length of the CDR3 is 13 residues. The CDR3 DNA reads as TGTGCCAGCAGTACGGGACACGGCTATGGCTACACCTTC. Translating gives CASSTGHGYGYTF.

This clonotype has just a few counts. The CDR3 DNA follows: TGCGCCAGCAGCCTAGGACAAGGCGGTGAAGCTTTCTTT. Residues: CASSLGQGGEAFF. The chain employs TRBV5-1 and TRBJ1-1; TRBD1 might be the D (5 bases). The CDR3 runs to 13 residues. Germline assignment: CDR1 SGHRS and CDR2 YFSETQ. The V end was cut by 4 bases, the J end by 7 bases, with 14 bases between.

CDR3 sequence: CATSDSGGLADNEQFF. CDR3 nucleotides: TGTGCCACCAGTGATTCAGGCGGACTAGCGGACAATGAGCAGTTCTTC. The chain recombines TRBV24-1 with TRBJ2-1; 10 nucleotides align to TRBD2. The CDR3 covers 16 residues. J gave up 5 bases and V 2 bases, and 5 bases lay outside the gene matches. Germline CDR1 KGHDR, CDR2 SFDVKD.

This sequence joins TRBV20-1 and TRBJ2-1; TRBD1 agrees at 8 bases. This CDR3 has 14 residues. Germline trimming cut 6 bases from V and 5 bases from J; bases unmatched to any gene: 9. Germline assignment: CDR1 DFQATT and CDR2 SNEGSKA (reference sequence). The CDR3 is CSAPPADRDNEQFF. In DNA form, the CDR3 reads TGCAGTGCCCCCCCGGCGGACAGGGACAATGAGCAGTTCTTC.

In this sample, this clonotype turned up a few times. V and J are TRBV20-1 and TRBJ1-4, with a tentative D call TRBD1 (6 bases). The CDR3 spans 13 residues. Per germline, CDR1 DFQATT and CDR2 SNEGSKA (reference sequence). V gave up 6 bases and J gave up 8 bases, with 16 bases separating them. The DNA of the CDR3 is TGCAGTGCCGCGCGGGGGCTTAAGGAAAAACTGTTTTTT. Its protein is CSAARGLKEKLFF.

V and J are TRBV20-1 and TRBJ1-4; D is uncertain. The ends were cut back, 6 bases at V and 5 bases at J, with 13 bases in the middle. The CDR3 spans 13 residues. Germline CDR1 and CDR2: DFQATT and SNEGSKA (reference sequence). The CDR3 sequence is CSARFGPNEKLFF. The CDR3 DNA sequence: TGCAGTGCCAGGTTTGGGCCAAATGAAAAACTGTTTTTT.

This clonotype has just one count. J is TRBJ2-5 and V is TRBV7-9, with D maybe TRBD1 (6 bases). TRBJ2-7 matches the DNA end more closely, so the J call is doubtful. This CDR3 contains 14 residues. Germline V gene sequence: CDR1 SEHNR, CDR2 FQNEAQ (reference sequence). CDR3: CASSSQGFPYEQYF. CDR3 bases: TGTGCCAGCAGCTCCCAGGGGTTTCCCTACGAGCAGTACTTC.

This clonotype was seen repeatedly, ten times or more. The gene calls are TRBV5-1 and TRBJ2-7; perhaps TRBD1 as D (6 bases). The length of the CDR3 is 14 residues. Trimming stripped 0 bases from V and 3 bases from J, with 10 bases between. CDR1 is SGHRS and CDR2 is YFSETQ in the germline V gene. CDR3 nucleotide sequence: TGCGCCAGCAGCTTGGAACAGGGCTTCTACGAGCAGTACTTC. Translated, it gives CASSLEQGFYEQYF.

This sequence joins TRBV30 and TRBJ2-7; D remains ambiguous. This CDR3 spans 13 amino acids. From germline, CDR1 is GTSNPN and CDR2 SVGIG (reference sequence). Trimming shortened V by 1 base and J by 3 bases, and 10 bases separated the two germline ends. The CDR3 DNA follows: TGTGCCTGGAGTGCGGGCTATCGCTACGAGCAGTACTTC. Protein product: CAWSAGYRYEQYF.

This clonotype appeared a few times. The chain joins TRBV24-1 to TRBJ2-1; 7 nucleotides align to TRBD1. CDR3 length: 14 amino acids. The trim removed 11 bases at V and 9 bases at J, leaving 15 bases unmatched. Per the germline V gene, CDR1 is KGHDR and CDR2 is SFDVKD. Written as DNA, the CDR3 is TGTGCCAACCAAACAGGGGCCCCGGTGCTTGAGCAGTTCTTC. This gives the protein CANQTGAPVLEQFF.

The gene calls are TRBV7-3 and TRBJ2-1; TRBD2 matches at 8 bases. Trimming took 4 bases from V and 3 from J; bases not matched to a gene: 8. Germline V CDR1 and CDR2: SGHTA, FQGTGA. The CDR3 covers 16 residues. CDR3 in DNA: TGTGCCAGCAGCTCAGGAGCGGGGGATATCTACAATGAGCAGTTCTTC. Translated, it gives CASSSGAGDIYNEQFF.

This clonotype was seen only a few times. CDR3 amino acids: CATSGGQHTDTQYF. CDR3 nucleotide sequence: TGTGCCACCAGTGGGGGACAGCACACAGATACGCAGTATTTT. The gene calls are TRBV24-1 and TRBJ2-3, with 7 bases aligning to TRBD1. There are 14 residues in the CDR3. V lost 5 bases to trimming and J lost 2 bases; unmatched junction nucleotides: 3. From germline, CDR1 is KGHDR and CDR2 SFDVKD.

This sequence joins TRBV20-1 and TRBJ1-1, with a possible D match to TRBD1 (6 bases). Between the trimmed V and J ends, which lost 7 bases and 5 bases, there was a span of 17 bases. CDR3 length equals 13 residues. Germline assignment: CDR1 DFQATT and CDR2 SNEGSKA (reference sequence). CDR3 loop: CSVTTGVETEAFF. The CDR3 nucleotides are TGCAGTGTTACGACAGGAGTTGAGACTGAAGCTTTCTTT.